This entry lists 21 T cell receptor beta chains sequenced from one sample in a study of CD8+ T cells in alopecia areata. It was cDNA, reverse transcribed from extracted RNA, that served as the sequencing template. Profiling relied on immunoSEQ multiplex PCR, and the TCRdb table lists in-frame clones only, not all of them. The data contain about 200,000 clones, about 56% of them seen just once; the ten biggest clones take up over 4%. The sequenced sample consisted of CD8+ T cells sorted from blood. The receptors originated from a human donor in good health.

This chain links TRBV14 with TRBJ2-7, with 7 bases that match TRBD2. This CDR3 has 14 residues. Trimming took 4 bases from V and 2 from J; bases not matched to a gene: 5. Germline V gene sequence: CDR1 SGHDN, CDR2 FVKESK. CDR3 amino acids: CASSPAGDPYEQYF. The CDR3 DNA sequence: TGTGCCAGCAGCCCCGCGGGGGACCCCTACGAGCAGTACTTC.

The CDR3 nucleotides are TGTGCCAGTAGGGACAGCCCCTACGAGCAGTACTTC. This gives the protein CASRDSPYEQYF. The chain links TRBV25-1 to TRBJ2-7; 7 positions agree with TRBD1. The CDR3 covers 12 residues. Trimming removed 9 bases from V and 2 bases from J; junction bases left unmatched: 4. Germline-derived CDR1 and CDR2 are MGHDK and SYGVNS.

The genes are TRBV6-6 and TRBJ1-5; D unresolved. Germline assignment: CDR1 MNHNY and CDR2 SVGAGI (reference sequence). V was pared by 6 bases and J by 7 bases, with 16 bases between. CDR3 length: 14 amino acids. In DNA, the CDR3 is TGTGCCAGCAGACCCCTGGAGGAGGAACAGCCCCAGCATTTT. Translated: CASRPLEEEQPQHF.

This clone was seen a few times. This chain uses TRBV29-1 with TRBJ2-7, with 9 bases lining up with TRBD1. In germline, CDR1 is SQVTM, CDR2 ANQGSEA. CDR3 length: 14 amino acids. Unmatched junction bases numbered 11, after V lost 7 bases and J lost 4 bases. The CDR3: CSDLLDRGSYEQYF. CDR3 nucleotide sequence: TGCAGCGACCTCCTGGACAGGGGAAGTTACGAGCAGTACTTC.

The chain is built from TRBV19 and TRBJ1-1; D ambiguous. The V end lost 7 bases, the J end lost 1 base, and 10 bases lay between the germline ends. The CDR3 sequence is 13 residues long. Germline values: CDR1 LNHDA, CDR2 SQIVND (reference sequence). DNA of the CDR3: TGTGCCAGTATCCCCGCCTCGAACACTGAAGCTTTCTTT. It codes for CASIPASNTEAFF.

This chain joins TRBV14 and TRBJ1-1, with D uncertain. The CDR3 sequence is 15 residues long. V was cut by 0 bases and J by 1 base, with 9 bases left in between. CDR1 SGHDN and CDR2 FVKESK come from the germline V gene. CDR3 sequence reads: CASSQDSSPNTEAFF. The CDR3 nucleotides are TGTGCCAGCAGCCAAGATTCGAGTCCGAACACTGAAGCTTTCTTT.

This clone was counted a few times. The chain uses TRBV13 and TRBJ2-2; 7 bases fit TRBD2. CDR3 length: 15 amino acids. CDR1 and CDR2 (germline): PRHDT, FYEKMQ (reference sequence). J was trimmed by 1 base and V by 1 base; bases with no gene match: 0. The CDR3 loop reads CASSLVAGNTGELFF. CDR3 bases: TGTGCCAGCAGCTTAGTAGCGGGGAACACCGGGGAGCTGTTTTTT.

This chain uses TRBV30 with TRBJ1-2; D call uncertain. The germline CDR1 and CDR2 sequences are GTSNPN and SVGIG (reference sequence). This CDR3 is built from 11 residues. CDR3: CAPHHGYGYTF. The CDR3 DNA reads as TGTGCACCTCACCACGGCTATGGCTACACCTTC.

The rearrangement joins TRBV5-1 to TRBJ2-7; perhaps D is TRBD1 or TRBD2 (5 bases each). The CDR3 is 15 amino acids. The germline gives CDR1 SGHRS, CDR2 YFSETQ. V lost 5 bases and J 0 bases, leaving 15 bases between the germline ends. The CDR3 loop reads CASRNSGRGSYEQYF. The CDR3, as DNA: TGCGCCAGCAGGAACTCGGGACGCGGCTCCTACGAGCAGTACTTC.

This clone was counted a few times. The chain recombines TRBV7-9 with TRBJ2-7, with a tentative D call TRBD2 (6 bases). This CDR3 comprises 14 residues. In germline, CDR1 is SEHNR, CDR2 FQNEAQ (reference sequence). Trimming removed 1 base from V and 0 bases from J, with 7 bases in between. Here the CDR3 reads CASSLGGDSYEQYF. The CDR3 nucleotides are TGTGCCAGCAGCTTAGGCGGGGACTCCTACGAGCAGTACTTC.

V usage is TRBV5-1 and J usage is TRBJ2-7; 8 bases are a match to TRBD2. The germline CDR1 and CDR2 sequences are SGHRS and YFSETQ. After removal of 4 bases from V and 5 bases from J, the junction contained 8 bases not matched to a gene. The CDR3 length is 14 residues. The CDR3 coding sequence is TGCGCCAGCAGCGCAGGGACTAGTCCCCACGAGCAGTACTTC. This encodes CASSAGTSPHEQYF.

The V gene is TRBV27, the J gene TRBJ1-5; the D is unclear. V lost 3 bases to trimming and J lost 9 bases, with 18 bases between them. This CDR3 has 15 residues. Germline CDR1 and CDR2: MNHEY and SMNVEV (reference sequence). CDR3 nucleotides: TGTGCCAGCAGTTTGGTAGGGAATGGGCAAGGGCCCCAGCATTTT. Translation gives CASSLVGNGQGPQHF.

The rearrangement joins TRBV27 to TRBJ1-5; D is possibly TRBD1 (6 bases). This CDR3 region has 16 residues. V lost 4 bases to trimming and J lost 0 bases, with 13 bases between them. Per the germline V gene, CDR1 is MNHEY and CDR2 is SMNVEV (reference sequence). Here the CDR3 reads CASSSTDSYSNQPQHF. The CDR3 nucleotides are TGTGCCAGCAGTTCGACGGACAGCTATAGCAATCAGCCCCAGCATTTT.

This clone was seen a single time. As DNA, the CDR3 is TGCGCCAGCAGCTTGTTACAGGAGAATGAAAAACTGTTTTTT. This gives the protein CASSLLQENEKLFF. V is TRBV5-1 and J is TRBJ1-4; a weak D match, TRBD1 (5 bases). The CDR3 length is 14 residues. Germline CDR1 SGHRS, CDR2 YFSETQ. Trimming left V 1 base short and J 5 bases short, with 9 bases between.

This clone was seen only a few times. This sequence joins TRBV28 and TRBJ2-3, with 8 bases that match TRBD2. The CDR3 is made up of 16 amino acids. The junction had 7 bases not matched to a gene; V was cut back by 3 bases and J by 2 bases. Germline assignment: CDR1 MDHEN and CDR2 SYDVKM. The CDR3 DNA reads as TGTGCCAGCAGTTTCCGGACTAGCATCTACACAGATACGCAGTATTTT. Its translation is CASSFRTSIYTDTQYF.

This clone has just a few counts. V usage is TRBV29-1 and J usage is TRBJ1-1; unclear D gene. Per the germline V gene, CDR1 is SQVTM and CDR2 is ANQGSEA. There are 8 residues in the CDR3. Trimming took off 6 bases at V and 11 bases at J, with 7 bases between the two ends. The CDR3 DNA reads TGCAGCGTCCCCTGGGCTTTCTTT. Protein: CSVPWAFF.

This clone was found a few times. The genes are TRBV18 and TRBJ2-1; D gene uncertain. This CDR3 has 13 amino acids. Germline V gene lookup returns CDR1 KGHSH and CDR2 LQKENI. The V end lost 2 bases, the J end lost 6 bases, and 8 bases lay between the germline ends. CDR3 nucleotides: TGTGCCAGCTCACCAGTAGGCGCCAATGAGCAGTTCTTC. Its protein is CASSPVGANEQFF.

The genes are TRBV6-6 and TRBJ2-1, with 8 nucleotides matching TRBD2. Germline V lookup: CDR1 MNHNY, CDR2 SVGAGI (reference sequence). CDR3 length equals 16 residues. V gave up 6 bases and J gave up 4 bases; unmatched junction bases: 11. The CDR3 DNA reads as TGTGCCAGCAGCTTACTTTCGCGGGGGGCTTACAATGAGCAGTTCTTC. This encodes CASSLLSRGAYNEQFF.

The rearrangement uses TRBV7-9 and TRBJ2-7; weak D call: TRBD1 (5 bases). V lost 4 bases and J lost 3, with 10 bases in between. CDR3 length equals 13 residues. CDR1 is SEHNR and CDR2 is FQNEAQ in the germline V gene (reference sequence). The CDR3 reads CASSSTAFYEQYF. Written as DNA, the CDR3 is TGTGCCAGCAGCTCGACAGCTTTCTACGAGCAGTACTTC.

This chain uses TRBV15 with TRBJ2-1, with 10 bases matching TRBD1. Germline CDR1 and CDR2: LNHNV and YYDKDF (reference sequence). Unmatched junction bases numbered 10, after V lost 1 base and J lost 7 bases. The CDR3 extends over 17 amino acids. CDR3 amino acids: CATSRAIPGQGTNEQFF. In DNA form, the CDR3 reads TGTGCCACCAGCAGAGCTATCCCGGGACAGGGGACGAATGAGCAGTTCTTC.

This chain links TRBV7-6 with TRBJ2-3; TRBD2 aligns across 9 bases. The V gene's germline CDR1 is SGHVS and CDR2 FNYEAQ. V was clipped by 1 base and J by 3 bases; unmatched bases: 2. The CDR3 totals 15 residues. The CDR3 loop reads CASSLERGVTDTQYF. CDR3 coding DNA: TGTGCCAGCAGCTTAGAGCGGGGGGTGACAGATACGCAGTATTTT.